Each of the 25 T cell receptor beta chains below was sequenced from the same sample in a study of early T cells in non-severe SARS-CoV-2 infection. TCRdb re-called the 5' RACE reads through MiXCR, storing one row per CDR3 protein. This sample carries tens of thousands of distinct CDR3 sequences, about 15% of them seen once, and the ten largest clones take approximately 3.8%. The sequencing used whole blood, collected at baseline. The receptor source for this set is an adult who was a healthcare worker with PCR-confirmed SARS-CoV-2 infection or an uninfected control (not recorded which).

The rearrangement joins TRBV6-1 to TRBJ1-6; D remains ambiguous. This CDR3 is 16 amino acids long. V was pared by 7 bases and J by 0 bases, with 13 bases between. Germline CDR1 is MNHNS and CDR2 is SASEGT. Written as DNA, the CDR3 is TGTGCCAGCATTCTGACGGCGAGCTCCTATAATTCACCCCTCCACTTT. Protein product: CASILTASSYNSPLHF.

The chain combines TRBV19 with TRBJ2-7, with D possibly being TRBD1 (5 bases). The CDR3 contains 13 residues. CDR1 is LNHDA and CDR2 is SQIVND in the germline V gene (reference sequence). V lost 6 bases, J lost 8 bases, and 17 bases lay in between. Written as DNA, the CDR3 is TGTGCCAGTAGCCAGGGAATCTCCCCCAAGCAGTACTTC. It translates to CASSQGISPKQYF.

This chain joins TRBV3-1 and TRBJ1-5; TRBD1 aligns across 7 bases. Germline V gene lookup returns CDR1 LGHDT and CDR2 YNNKEL (reference sequence). The CDR3 is 17 amino acids. J was trimmed by 4 bases and V by 3 bases; bases with no gene match: 12. CDR3 residues: CASSHAQGNVRNQPQHF. The CDR3 region has the DNA TGTGCCAGCAGCCATGCACAGGGGAATGTTCGGAATCAGCCCCAGCATTTT.

The J gene is TRBJ2-1, the V gene TRBV7-3, with D perhaps matching TRBD2 (6 bases). CDR1 is SGHTA and CDR2 is FQGTGA in the germline V gene. Between the trimmed V and J ends, which lost 4 bases and 8 bases, there was a span of 15 bases. The CDR3 covers 14 residues. The CDR3 reads CASSSFSGSDEQFF. The CDR3, as DNA: TGTGCCAGCAGCTCTTTCTCCGGGAGCGATGAGCAGTTCTTC. Variable domain in full (rest from reference TRBV7-3 and TRBJ2-1): GAGVSQTPSNKVTEKGKYVELRCDPISGHTALYWYRQSLGQGPEFLIYFQGTGAADDSGLPNDRFFAVRPEGSVSTLKIQRTERGDSAVYLCASSSFSGSDEQFFGPGTRLTVL.

The chain links TRBV6-1 to TRBJ2-5, with TRBD1 matching over 10 bases. CDR3 size: 15 residues. V dropped 7 bases and J dropped 4; count of bases not matched to a gene: 9. In germline, CDR1 is MNHNS, CDR2 SASEGT. The CDR3 reads CASTQRGQGRETQYF. In DNA, the CDR3 is TGTGCCAGCACCCAGAGGGGACAGGGGAGAGAGACCCAGTACTTC.

The chain uses TRBV2 and TRBJ2-2, with TRBD1 as a possible D gene (6 bases). V lost 7 bases to trimming and J lost 0 bases, with 12 bases between them. The CDR3 has 15 amino acids. Germline loops: CDR1 SNHLY, CDR2 FYNNEI. For the CDR3, the DNA is TGTGCCAGCAACCTCCCAGGGGCGAACACCGGGGAGCTGTTTTTT. Residues: CASNLPGANTGELFF.

The chain is built from TRBV7-9 and TRBJ2-2, with TRBD2 matching over 7 bases. The CDR3 is 17 amino acids. Looked up from germline, CDR1 is SEHNR and CDR2 is FQNEAQ (reference sequence). The V segment lost 5 bases and the J segment 2 bases; nucleotides outside the gene matches: 11. The DNA of the CDR3 is TGTGCCAGCAGCACCCCGCCGGGGAGGGTAAACACCGGGGAGCTGTTTTTT. Translating it yields CASSTPPGRVNTGELFF.

The table lists this clonotype with many counts. The chain joins TRBV5-1 to TRBJ2-7, with TRBD1 matching 9 bases. Germline CDR1 and CDR2: SGHRS and YFSETQ. The CDR3 totals 13 residues. Trimming took 4 bases from V and 6 from J; bases not matched to a gene: 5. Here the CDR3 reads CASSVDRGGEQYF. CDR3 coding DNA: TGCGCCAGCAGCGTTGACAGGGGGGGCGAGCAGTACTTC.

V and J are TRBV7-8 and TRBJ1-2; the match to TRBD1 covers 10 bases. The CDR3 is 18 residues long. Losses at the gene ends were 2 bases for V and 5 bases for J; bases not matched to a gene: 14. Germline CDR1 and CDR2: SGHVS and FQNEAQ. CDR3 protein: CASSLRPDRGNNIYGYTF. Here the CDR3 DNA reads TGTGCCAGCAGCTTACGCCCGGACAGGGGGAACAACATTTATGGCTACACCTTC. The whole variable domain, filled in from reference TRBV7-8 and TRBJ1-2, reads GAGVSQSPRYKVAKRGQDVALRCDPISGHVSLFWYQQALGQGPEFLTYFQNEAQLDKSGLPSDRFFAERPEGSVSTLKIQRTQQEDSAVYLCASSLRPDRGNNIYGYTFGSGTRLTVV.

This clonotype was picked up a small number of times. This chain links TRBV10-3 with TRBJ2-5; D may match TRBD1 or TRBD2 (5 bases each). From germline, CDR1 is ENHRY and CDR2 SYGVKD. The CDR3 extends over 14 amino acids. The germline V and J ends were trimmed by 3 bases and 5 bases, with 13 bases remaining between them. CDR3 in amino acids: CAISDSGAGETQYF. DNA of the CDR3: TGTGCCATCAGTGACTCCGGGGCAGGGGAGACCCAGTACTTC.

This clonotype has only a few counts. The gene calls are TRBV28 and TRBJ2-1; D is uncertain. V dropped 7 bases and J dropped 3 bases, with 10 bases sitting between them. The germline V gene encodes CDR1 MDHEN and CDR2 SYDVKM. The CDR3 loop spans 13 amino acids. The CDR3 is CASIPRSYNEQFF. Here the CDR3 DNA reads TGTGCCAGCATCCCGAGGAGCTACAATGAGCAGTTCTTC.

The chain is built from TRBV4-1 and TRBJ2-5; D perhaps matches TRBD1 (5 bases). The CDR3 runs 16 residues. V lost 3 bases, J lost 1 base, and 15 bases lay in between. The germline V gene encodes CDR1 MGHRA and CDR2 YSYEKL. The CDR3 coding sequence is TGCGCCAGCAGCCATCTAGGGGCCCGCGGCCAAGAGACCCAGTACTTC. It specifies CASSHLGARGQETQYF.

In this sample, this clonotype turned up a few times. The genes are TRBV6-5 and TRBJ2-6; D unresolved. CDR3 size: 15 residues. Germline V gives CDR1 MNHEY, CDR2 SVGAGI. Deletions cut 6 bases from V and 1 base from J, with 10 bases between. The CDR3 region is CASSLQLSGANVLTF. In nucleotides, the CDR3 is TGTGCCAGCAGCCTCCAGCTTTCTGGGGCCAACGTCCTGACTTTC.

In DNA form, the CDR3 reads TGTGCCAGCAGCCAACACGGCTCCGAGCAGTACTTC. Protein: CASSQHGSEQYF. The rearrangement uses TRBV7-6 and TRBJ2-7; D remains unclear. Germline CDR1 is SGHVS and CDR2 is FNYEAQ. There are 12 residues in the CDR3. With 5 bases removed from V and 6 bases from J, the gap between germline ends came to 11 bases.

The table lists this clonotype with many counts. V and J are TRBV7-2 and TRBJ2-7; weak D call: TRBD2 (5 bases). Germline CDR1 and CDR2: SGHTA and FQGNSA. The CDR3 consists of 13 residues. V lost 3 bases to trimming and J lost 3 bases, with 9 bases between them. In nucleotides, the CDR3 is TGTGCCAGCAGCTTTGTAGAGGGCTACGAGCAGTACTTC. It codes for CASSFVEGYEQYF.

This clonotype was seen many times. This chain joins TRBV11-2 and TRBJ2-7, with 7 bases matching TRBD1. This CDR3 spans 17 amino acids. Germline CDR1 reads SGHAT; CDR2 reads FQNNGV. Germline trimming cut 8 bases from V and 0 bases from J; bases unmatched to any gene: 16. CDR3 in DNA: TGTGCCAGCCGCTCCATCCGACCGGGACAGACCTCCTACGAGCAGTACTTC. Encoded protein: CASRSIRPGQTSYEQYF.

The sample holds many counts of this clonotype. The chain joins TRBV29-1 to TRBJ2-2; D might be TRBD1 or TRBD2, each matching 5 bases. Germline CDR1 and CDR2: SQVTM and ANQGSEA. The CDR3 length is 14 residues. V dropped 6 bases and J dropped 0 bases, with 11 bases sitting between them. CDR3 protein: CSVVRDANTGELFF. CDR3 sequence (DNA): TGCAGCGTCGTCCGGGACGCGAACACCGGGGAGCTGTTTTTT.

This clonotype was seen a handful of times. The chain couples TRBV28 to TRBJ2-1, with 11 bases fitting TRBD2. The junction had 7 bases not matched to a gene; V was cut back by 6 bases and J by 6 bases. CDR3 length equals 15 residues. Germline CDR1 MDHEN, CDR2 SYDVKM. The CDR3 protein is CASRSRLAGPNEQFF. CDR3 DNA sequence: TGTGCCAGCAGGTCCCGACTAGCGGGACCCAATGAGCAGTTCTTC.

This clonotype was seen at least ten times. The gene calls are TRBV20-1 and TRBJ1-5, with 9 nucleotides matching TRBD1. V trimming: 5 bases; J trimming: 5 bases; junction bases outside the gene matches: 4. Germline loops: CDR1 DFQATT, CDR2 SNEGSKA (reference sequence). The CDR3 length is 13 residues. This CDR3 is CSALRQGDQPQHF. Written as DNA, the CDR3 is TGCAGTGCTCTTCGACAGGGGGATCAGCCCCAGCATTTT.

The V gene is TRBV4-2, the J gene TRBJ1-4, with D unresolved. V lost 1 base and J 0 bases, leaving 6 bases between the germline ends. CDR1 and CDR2 from the germline V gene are LGHNA and YNFKEQ. This CDR3 is 15 amino acids long. The CDR3 is CASSQADSTNEKLFF. The CDR3 DNA is TGTGCCAGCAGCCAAGCAGACTCAACTAATGAAAAACTGTTTTTT.

The CDR3 nucleotides are TGTGCCAGCACCGGGACAGGCTATAATTCACCCCTCCACTTT. Residues: CASTGTGYNSPLHF. The chain joins TRBV7-9 to TRBJ1-6; 8 bases agree with TRBD1. This CDR3 has 14 amino acids. In germline, CDR1 is SEHNR, CDR2 FQNEAQ (reference sequence). V trimming: 7 bases; J trimming: 3 bases; junction bases outside the gene matches: 2.

This clonotype was found a few times. The chain is built from TRBV27 and TRBJ1-1, with D unresolved. V gave up 8 bases and J gave up 10 bases, with 17 bases separating them. This CDR3 is built from 12 residues. In germline, CDR1 is MNHEY, CDR2 SMNVEV (reference sequence). CDR3 DNA: TGTGCCAGCTCCGCGAAGGCCGGGGTAGCTTTCTTT. It specifies CASSAKAGVAFF.

The chain links TRBV19 to TRBJ2-5, with D uncertain. Germline V gene sequence: CDR1 LNHDA, CDR2 SQIVND (reference sequence). Between the trimmed V and J ends, which lost 4 bases and 1 base, there was a span of 10 bases. The CDR3 has 14 amino acids. This chain's CDR3 is CASSTWTSQETQYF. The CDR3 nucleotides are TGTGCCAGTAGTACCTGGACGTCCCAAGAGACCCAGTACTTC.

The chain joins TRBV12-3 or TRBV12-4 to TRBJ1-1; tentative D call: TRBD1 (6 bases). The V end lost 6 bases, the J end lost 0 bases, and 8 bases lay between the germline ends. The CDR3 covers 13 residues. Here the CDR3 reads CASRQGLNTEAFF. For the CDR3, the DNA is TGTGCCAGCAGACAGGGATTGAACACTGAAGCTTTCTTT.

The chain is built from TRBV3-1 and TRBJ2-7; tentatively, D is TRBD1 or TRBD2 (5 bases each). Germline loops: CDR1 LGHDT, CDR2 YNNKEL (reference sequence). Trimming shortened V by 3 bases and J by 1 base, and 7 bases separated the two germline ends. The CDR3 spans 13 residues. Written as DNA, the CDR3 is TGTGCCAGCAGCCAGAGGGGTTCCTACGAGCAGTACTTC. This sequence encodes CASSQRGSYEQYF.